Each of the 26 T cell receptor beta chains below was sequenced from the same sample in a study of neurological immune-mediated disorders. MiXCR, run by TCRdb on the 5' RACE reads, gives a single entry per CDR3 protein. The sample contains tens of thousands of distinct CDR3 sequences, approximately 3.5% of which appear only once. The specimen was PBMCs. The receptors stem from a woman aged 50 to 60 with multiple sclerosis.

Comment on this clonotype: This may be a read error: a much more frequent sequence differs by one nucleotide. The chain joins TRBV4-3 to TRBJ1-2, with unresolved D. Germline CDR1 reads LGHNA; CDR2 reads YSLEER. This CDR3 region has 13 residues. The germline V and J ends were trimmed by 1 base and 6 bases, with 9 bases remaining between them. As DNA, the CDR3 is TGCGCCAGCAGCCAAGGGAAAGTAGATGGCTACACCTTC. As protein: CASSQGKVDGYTF.

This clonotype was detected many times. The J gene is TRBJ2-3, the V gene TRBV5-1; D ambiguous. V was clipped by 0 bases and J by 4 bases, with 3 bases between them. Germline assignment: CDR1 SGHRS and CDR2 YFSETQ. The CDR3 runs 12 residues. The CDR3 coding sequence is TGCGCCAGCAGCTTGGTTCCAGATACGCAGTATTTT. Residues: CASSLVPDTQYF.

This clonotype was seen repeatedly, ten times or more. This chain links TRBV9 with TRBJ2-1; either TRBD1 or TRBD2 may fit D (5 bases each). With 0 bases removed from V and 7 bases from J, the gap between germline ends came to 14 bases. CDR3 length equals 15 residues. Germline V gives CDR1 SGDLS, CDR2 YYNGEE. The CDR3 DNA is TGTGCCAGCAGCGTAGGGGGCCGGGGCCTGAATGAGCAGTTCTTC. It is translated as CASSVGGRGLNEQFF.

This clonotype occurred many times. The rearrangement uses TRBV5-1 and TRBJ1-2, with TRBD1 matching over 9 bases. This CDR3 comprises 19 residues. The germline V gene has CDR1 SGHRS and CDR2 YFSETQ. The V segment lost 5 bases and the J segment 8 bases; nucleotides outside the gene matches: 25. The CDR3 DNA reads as TGCGCCAGCAGGCCTTACAGAGAGCTACAGGGGGCGAGTCCAGAAGGCTACACCTTC. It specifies CASRPYRELQGASPEGYTF. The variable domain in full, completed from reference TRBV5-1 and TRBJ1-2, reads KAGVTQTPRYLIKTRGQQVTLSCSPISGHRSVSWYQQTPGQGLQFLFEYFSETQRNKGNFPGRFSGRQFSNSRSEMNVSTLELGDSALYLCASRPYRELQGASPEGYTFGSGTRLTVV.

CDR3 residues: CSARVSGPNTEAFF. In DNA form, the CDR3 reads TGCAGTGCTAGAGTCTCAGGGCCGAACACTGAAGCTTTCTTT. V usage is TRBV20-1 and J usage is TRBJ1-1, with a possible D match to TRBD1 (5 bases). The CDR3 covers 14 residues. The germline V gene encodes CDR1 DFQATT and CDR2 SNEGSKA (reference sequence). V lost 1 base and J 1 base, leaving 10 bases between the germline ends.

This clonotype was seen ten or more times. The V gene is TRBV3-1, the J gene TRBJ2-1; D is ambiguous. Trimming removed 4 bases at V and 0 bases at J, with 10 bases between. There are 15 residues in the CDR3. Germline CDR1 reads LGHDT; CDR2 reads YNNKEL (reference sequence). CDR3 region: CASSLGLGSYNEQFF. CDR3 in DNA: TGTGCCAGCAGCCTTGGTCTCGGCTCCTACAATGAGCAGTTCTTC.

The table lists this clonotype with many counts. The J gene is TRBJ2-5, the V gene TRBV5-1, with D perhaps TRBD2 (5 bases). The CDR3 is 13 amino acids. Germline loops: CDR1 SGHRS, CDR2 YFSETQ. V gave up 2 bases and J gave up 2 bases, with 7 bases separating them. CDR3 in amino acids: CASSFGKQETQYF. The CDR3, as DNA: TGCGCCAGCAGCTTCGGGAAGCAAGAGACCCAGTACTTC.

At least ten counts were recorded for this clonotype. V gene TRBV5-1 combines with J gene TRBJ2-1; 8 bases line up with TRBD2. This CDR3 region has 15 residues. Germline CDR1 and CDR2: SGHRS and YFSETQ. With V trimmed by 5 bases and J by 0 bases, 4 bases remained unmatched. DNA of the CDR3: TGCGCCAGCAGGGTAGCGGGAAGCTCCTACAATGAGCAGTTCTTC. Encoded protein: CASRVAGSSYNEQFF.

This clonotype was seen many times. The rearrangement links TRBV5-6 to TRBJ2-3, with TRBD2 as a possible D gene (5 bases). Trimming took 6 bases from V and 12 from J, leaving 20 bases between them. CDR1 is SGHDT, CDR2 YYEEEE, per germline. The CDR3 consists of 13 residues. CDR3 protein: CASTRRGETLQYF. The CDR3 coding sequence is TGTGCCAGCACCCGCCGGGGTGAAACGCTACAGTATTTT.

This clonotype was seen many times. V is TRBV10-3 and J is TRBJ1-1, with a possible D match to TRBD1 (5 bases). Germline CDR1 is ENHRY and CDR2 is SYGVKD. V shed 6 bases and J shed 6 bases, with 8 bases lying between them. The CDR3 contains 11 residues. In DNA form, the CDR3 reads TGTGCCATCAGCCAGGGTTCTGAAGCTTTCTTT. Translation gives CAISQGSEAFF.

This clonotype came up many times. The CDR3 loop reads CASSNPQGADTQYF. The CDR3 DNA follows: TGCGCCAGCAGCAACCCACAGGGAGCAGATACGCAGTATTTT. J is TRBJ2-3 and V is TRBV5-1, with D possibly TRBD1 on 6 matching bases. The CDR3 loop spans 14 amino acids. CDR1 and CDR2 from the germline V gene are SGHRS and YFSETQ. The V and J ends lost 4 bases and 4 bases respectively, with 13 bases between them.

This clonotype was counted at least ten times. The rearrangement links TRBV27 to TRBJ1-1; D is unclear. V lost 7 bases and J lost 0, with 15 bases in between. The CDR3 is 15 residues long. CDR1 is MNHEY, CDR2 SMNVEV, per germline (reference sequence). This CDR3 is CASTERAGMNTEAFF. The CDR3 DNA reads TGTGCCAGCACCGAAAGGGCGGGCATGAACACTGAAGCTTTCTTT.

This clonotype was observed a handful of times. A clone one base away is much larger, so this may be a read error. The CDR3 spells CASSQEGTNRNEQFF. The CDR3 nucleotides are TGCGCCAGCAGCCAAGAAGGGACCAACAGGAATGAGCAGTTCTTC. The J gene is TRBJ2-1, the V gene TRBV4-3, with D perhaps given as TRBD1 or TRBD2 (5 bases each). Germline loops: CDR1 LGHNA, CDR2 YSLEER. The CDR3 spans 15 residues. Trimming removed 0 bases at V and 7 bases at J, with 13 bases between.

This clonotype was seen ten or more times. The CDR3 here is CASSFSQGKAGNTIYF. The CDR3 DNA is TGTGCCAGCAGCTTTTCCCAGGGGAAAGCTGGAAACACCATATATTTT. The chain is built from TRBV7-2 and TRBJ1-3, with D possibly matching TRBD1 (6 bases). This CDR3 is 16 amino acids long. CDR1 is SGHTA and CDR2 is FQGNSA in the germline V gene. Trimming cost V 3 bases and J 2 bases, with 14 bases left between them.

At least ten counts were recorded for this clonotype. CDR3 loop: CASSTGGANVLTF. As DNA, the CDR3 is TGCGCCAGCAGCACGGGGGGGGCCAACGTCCTGACTTTC. V is TRBV5-1 and J is TRBJ2-6, with D possibly TRBD2 on 5 matching bases. V gave up 4 bases and J gave up 4 bases, with 6 bases separating them. Germline CDR1 reads SGHRS; CDR2 reads YFSETQ. This CDR3 contains 13 residues.

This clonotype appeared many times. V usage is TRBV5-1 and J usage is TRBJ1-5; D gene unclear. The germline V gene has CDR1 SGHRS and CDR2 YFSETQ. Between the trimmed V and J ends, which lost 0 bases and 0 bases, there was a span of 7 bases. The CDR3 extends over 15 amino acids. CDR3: CASSLDGDSNQPQHF. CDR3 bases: TGCGCCAGCAGCTTGGACGGGGATAGCAATCAGCCCCAGCATTTT.

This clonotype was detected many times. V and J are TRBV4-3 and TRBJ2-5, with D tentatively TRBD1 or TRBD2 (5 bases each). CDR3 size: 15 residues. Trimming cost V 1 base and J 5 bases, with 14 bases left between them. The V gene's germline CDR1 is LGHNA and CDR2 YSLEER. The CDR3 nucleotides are TGCGCCAGCAGCCAAGGAACCGGGGCGGTGGAGACCCAGTACTTC. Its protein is CASSQGTGAVETQYF.

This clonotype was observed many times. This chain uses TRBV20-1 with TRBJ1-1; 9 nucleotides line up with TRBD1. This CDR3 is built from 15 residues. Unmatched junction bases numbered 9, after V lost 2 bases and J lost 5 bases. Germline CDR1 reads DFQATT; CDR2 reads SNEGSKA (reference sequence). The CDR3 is CSARSMNRGRTEAFF. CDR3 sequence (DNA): TGCAGTGCTAGATCCATGAACAGGGGGCGGACTGAAGCTTTCTTT.

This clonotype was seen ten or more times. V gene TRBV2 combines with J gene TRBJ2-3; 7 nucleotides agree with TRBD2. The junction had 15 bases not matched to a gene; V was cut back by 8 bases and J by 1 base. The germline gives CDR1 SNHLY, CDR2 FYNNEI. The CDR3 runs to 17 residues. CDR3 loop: CASLRPQGGLGTDTQYF. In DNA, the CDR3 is TGTGCCAGCCTTAGACCGCAGGGAGGGCTTGGCACAGATACGCAGTATTTT.

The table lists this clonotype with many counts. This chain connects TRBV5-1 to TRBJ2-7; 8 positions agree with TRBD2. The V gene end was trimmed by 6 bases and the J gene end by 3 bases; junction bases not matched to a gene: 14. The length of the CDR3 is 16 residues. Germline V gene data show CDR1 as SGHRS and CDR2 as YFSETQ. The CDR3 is CASTRTGGGSRYEQYF. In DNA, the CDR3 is TGCGCCAGCACCCGGACCGGCGGGGGGTCACGCTACGAGCAGTACTTC.

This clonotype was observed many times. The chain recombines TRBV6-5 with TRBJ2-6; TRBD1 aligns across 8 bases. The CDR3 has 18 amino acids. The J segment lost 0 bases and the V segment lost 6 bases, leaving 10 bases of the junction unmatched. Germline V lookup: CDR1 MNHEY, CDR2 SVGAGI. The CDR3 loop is CASSPGQGVSSGANVLTF. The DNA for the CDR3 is TGTGCCAGCAGCCCAGGACAGGGTGTAAGCTCTGGGGCCAACGTCCTGACTTTC.

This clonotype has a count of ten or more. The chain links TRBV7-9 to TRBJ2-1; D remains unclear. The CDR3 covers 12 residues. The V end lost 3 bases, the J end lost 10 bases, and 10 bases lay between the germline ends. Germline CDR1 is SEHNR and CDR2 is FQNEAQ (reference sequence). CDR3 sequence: CASSLGPREQFF. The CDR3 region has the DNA TGTGCCAGCAGCTTGGGCCCAAGGGAGCAGTTCTTC.

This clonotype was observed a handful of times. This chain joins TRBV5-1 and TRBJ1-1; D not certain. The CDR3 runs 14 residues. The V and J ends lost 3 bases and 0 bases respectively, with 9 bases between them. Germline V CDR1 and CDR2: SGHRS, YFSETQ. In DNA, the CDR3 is TGCGCCAGCAGCTCCTTGGTTATGAACACTGAAGCTTTCTTT. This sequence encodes CASSSLVMNTEAFF.

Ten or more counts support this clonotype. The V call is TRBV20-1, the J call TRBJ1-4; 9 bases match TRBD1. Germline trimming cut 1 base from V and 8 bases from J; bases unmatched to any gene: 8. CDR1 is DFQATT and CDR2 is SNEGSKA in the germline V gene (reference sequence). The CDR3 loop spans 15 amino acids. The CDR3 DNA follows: TGCAGTGCTAGAGCTACCGGGACAGGGAAGGAAAAACTGTTTTTT. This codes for CSARATGTGKEKLFF.

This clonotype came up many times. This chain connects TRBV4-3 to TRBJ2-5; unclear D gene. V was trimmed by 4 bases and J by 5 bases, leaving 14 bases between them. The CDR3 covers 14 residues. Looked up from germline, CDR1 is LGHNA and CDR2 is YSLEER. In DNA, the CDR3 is TGCGCCAGCAGCCCCTCCTGGGTCTCGGAGACCCAGTACTTC. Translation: CASSPSWVSETQYF.

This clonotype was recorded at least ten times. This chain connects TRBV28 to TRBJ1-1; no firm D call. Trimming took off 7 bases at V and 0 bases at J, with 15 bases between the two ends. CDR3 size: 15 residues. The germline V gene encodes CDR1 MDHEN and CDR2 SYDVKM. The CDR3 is CASKRPGQMNTEAFF. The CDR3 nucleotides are TGTGCCAGCAAACGGCCCGGCCAGATGAACACTGAAGCTTTCTTT. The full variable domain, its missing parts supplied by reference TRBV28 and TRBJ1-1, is DVKVTQSSRYLVKRTGEKVFLECVQDMDHENMFWYRQDPGLGLRLIYFSYDVKMKEKGDIPEGYSVSREKKERFSLILESASTNQTSMYLCASKRPGQMNTEAFFGQGTRLTVV.